Included here is one T cell receptor beta chain sequence, with context. Its target is not known. Second-dose groups at about 4 or about 12 weeks were pooled. CDR1 is MNHEY, CDR2 SVGEGT, per germline. The CDR3 is made up of 17 amino acids. Trimming removed 6 bases at V and 0 bases at J, with 20 bases between. TCRdb's table, derived via immunoSEQ multiplex PCR, lists solely in-frame clones and lacks some. The sample comprises 250,000 to 300,000 clones, almost 95% of which are singletons, and 0.55% rests with the top ten. This specimen belongs to a study of T cell responses to AZD1222 COVID-19 vaccine. Study observations and caveats: It should be noted that donors were predominantly white British and more often female, and clonal diversity was possibly underestimated. It was only a handful of AZD1222 recipients who were seropositive at baseline.

The chain is built from TRBV6-2 or TRBV6-3 and TRBJ1-1; maybe TRBD1 (5 bases). The TCR sequence derives from an adult who received the AZD1222 COVID-19 vaccine. Sequences were derived from peripheral blood, sampled 28 days after the second AZD1222 dose. The CDR3 protein is CASSPKTDSVMNTEAFF. The CDR3 DNA reads as TGTGCCAGCAGCCCTAAAACCGACAGTGTCATGAACACTGAAGCTTTCTTT.